A single sample gave rise to the 21 T cell receptor beta chains below, sequenced in a study of blood T cell repertoires in COVID-19 (dated by TCRdb to the early 2020s). The library was made by the immunoSEQ multiplex PCR assay. The clones in this table, taken by TCRdb from immuneACCESS, are in-frame only. Not every clone is retained; where verified, under half of the shortfall comes from an unresolved V gene, and the cause of the rest is unknown. The sample table contains around 300,000 clones; only one count was recorded for about 90% of them. The ten largest make up around 4.6% of the sample. The sample comprised PBMCs or T cells enriched from blood (not recorded which). These receptors all come from a man aged 25 to 40 who had recovered from COVID-19.

This chain joins TRBV5-4 and TRBJ2-7, with TRBD1 as a possible D gene (6 bases). The CDR3 is made up of 14 amino acids. Germline values: CDR1 SGHNT, CDR2 YYREEE (reference sequence). Between the trimmed V and J ends, which lost 5 bases and 7 bases, there was a span of 19 bases. The CDR3 loop is CASRSDRKVGEQYF. The DNA of the CDR3 is TGTGCCAGCAGAAGTGACAGGAAGGTCGGAGAGCAGTACTTC. The complete variable domain, with remaining parts taken from reference TRBV5-4 and TRBJ2-7, reads ETGVTQSPTHLIKTRGQQVTLRCSSQSGHNTVSWYQQALGQGPQFIFQYYREEENGRGNFPPRFSGLQFPNYSSELNVNALELDDSALYLCASRSDRKVGEQYFGPGTRLTVT.

The chain is built from TRBV27 and TRBJ2-2; TRBD2 matches at 11 bases. Germline trimming cut 5 bases from V and 7 bases from J; bases unmatched to any gene: 12. The CDR3 extends over 17 amino acids. Germline CDR1 MNHEY, CDR2 SMNVEV (reference sequence). The DNA for the CDR3 is TGTGCCAGCAGTCGCTCGACTAGCGGGGACATTGTCGGGGAGCTGTTTTTT. It encodes CASSRSTSGDIVGELFF.

The chain couples TRBV10-3 to TRBJ1-1; no firm D call. Trimming removed 2 bases at V and 11 bases at J, with 18 bases between. CDR3 length equals 14 residues. CDR1 and CDR2 from the germline V gene are ENHRY and SYGVKD. CDR3 residues: CAISEPTRGHEAFF. CDR3 sequence (DNA): TGTGCCATCAGTGAGCCTACTCGAGGCCACGAGGCTTTCTTT.

The chain carries TRBV28 and TRBJ1-2, with D maybe TRBD1 (6 bases). Germline-derived CDR1 and CDR2 are MDHEN and SYDVKM. Trimming took off 3 bases at V and 8 bases at J, with 19 bases between the two ends. The CDR3 has 15 amino acids. CDR3: CASSFPRAGARGYTF. CDR3 sequence (DNA): TGTGCCAGCAGTTTCCCCCGAGCAGGGGCCCGGGGCTACACCTTC.

The chain is built from TRBV27 and TRBJ2-1; tentatively, D is TRBD1 (6 bases). CDR3 length: 15 residues. Germline values: CDR1 MNHEY, CDR2 SMNVEV (reference sequence). Trimming shortened V by 2 bases and J by 6 bases, and 14 bases separated the two germline ends. The CDR3 protein is CASSLMGTGSNEQFF. CDR3 DNA: TGTGCCAGCAGTTTAATGGGTACAGGGAGCAATGAGCAGTTCTTC.

The J gene is TRBJ2-1, the V gene TRBV20-1; the match to TRBD1 covers 7 bases. The CDR3 totals 13 residues. The V segment lost 4 bases and the J segment 7 bases; nucleotides outside the gene matches: 7. Germline CDR1 reads DFQATT; CDR2 reads SNEGSKA (reference sequence). Written as DNA, the CDR3 is TGCAGTGCTATTGAGAACAGGGGTAATGAGCAGTTCTTC. Encoded protein: CSAIENRGNEQFF.

The V gene is TRBV24-1, the J gene TRBJ2-1, with 8 positions matching TRBD1. V trimming: 4 bases; J trimming: 10 bases; junction bases outside the gene matches: 14. Germline CDR1 and CDR2: KGHDR and SFDVKD. This CDR3 comprises 16 residues. DNA of the CDR3: TGTGCCACCAGTGACCAGGACAGGGCCTCCTTGGGGGAGCAGTTCTTC. Protein product: CATSDQDRASLGEQFF.

The V gene is TRBV9, the J gene TRBJ1-1; D is unresolved. V lost 4 bases to trimming and J lost 0 bases, with 7 bases between them. The germline V gene has CDR1 SGDLS and CDR2 YYNGEE. The CDR3 spans 13 residues. DNA for the CDR3: TGTGCCAGCAGCAATTACATGAACACTGAAGCTTTCTTT. Translation: CASSNYMNTEAFF.

V and J are TRBV4-1 and TRBJ2-5, with 8 nucleotides matching TRBD1. The CDR3 length is 14 residues. V shed 0 bases and J 5 bases; nucleotides not matched to a gene: 2. CDR1 MGHRA and CDR2 YSYEKL come from the germline V gene. CDR3 in DNA: TGCGCCAGCAGCCAAGATCCAGGGGGCGAGACCCAGTACTTC. Protein product: CASSQDPGGETQYF.

V and J are TRBV6-5 and TRBJ2-7; D may be TRBD2 (7 bases). V was cut by 5 bases and J by 3 bases, with 17 bases left in between. The CDR3 contains 15 residues. The germline V gene has CDR1 MNHEY and CDR2 SVGAGI. The DNA of the CDR3 is TGTGCCAGCAGTCCCGAGGGGGGGCGACTCTACGAGCAGTACTTC. Translating it yields CASSPEGGRLYEQYF.

The genes are TRBV6-5 and TRBJ1-2; weak D call: TRBD1 (6 bases). The CDR3 extends over 15 amino acids. Trimming pared 0 bases from V and 4 bases from J, leaving 12 bases between. Germline V lookup: CDR1 MNHEY, CDR2 SVGAGI. The CDR3 region has the DNA TGTGCCAGCAGTTACTCGGCCGGGGACATCTATGGCTACACCTTC. This sequence encodes CASSYSAGDIYGYTF.

The rearrangement joins TRBV20-1 to TRBJ1-2; 7 nucleotides line up with TRBD1. V shed 3 bases and J 3 bases; nucleotides not matched to a gene: 13. The germline gives CDR1 DFQATT, CDR2 SNEGSKA (reference sequence). The CDR3 sequence is 16 residues long. As DNA, the CDR3 is TGCAGTGCTAGTAGGGGGCATGGGGGGCCCGACTATGGCTACACCTTC. Translating it yields CSASRGHGGPDYGYTF.

The gene calls are TRBV27 and TRBJ2-2; D gene uncertain. Between the trimmed V and J ends, which lost 3 bases and 1 base, there was a span of 9 bases. Germline V gene lookup returns CDR1 MNHEY and CDR2 SMNVEV (reference sequence). This CDR3 comprises 15 residues. The CDR3 nucleotides read TGTGCCAGCAGTTTCCTCCCAGGGAACACCGGGGAGCTGTTTTTT. Encoded protein: CASSFLPGNTGELFF.

The chain combines TRBV19 with TRBJ2-1; the match to TRBD2 covers 11 bases. The CDR3 extends over 16 amino acids. Germline assignment: CDR1 LNHDA and CDR2 SQIVND (reference sequence). V lost 3 bases, J lost 1 base, and 2 bases stayed unmatched. This CDR3 reads CASSILAGGSYNEQFF. Here the CDR3 DNA reads TGTGCCAGTAGTATCCTAGCGGGGGGTTCCTACAATGAGCAGTTCTTC.

The chain uses TRBV10-3 and TRBJ1-6, with 7 bases fitting TRBD1. The CDR3 length is 18 residues. CDR1 ENHRY and CDR2 SYGVKD come from the germline V gene. With 0 bases clipped from V and 10 bases from J, the junction kept 15 bases outside the gene matches. In DNA form, the CDR3 reads TGTGCCATCAGTGAGTCTACCGCGCGACAGGGACTGGGCTCACCCCTCCACTTT. As protein: CAISESTARQGLGSPLHF.

This chain joins TRBV18 and TRBJ2-1; TRBD1 matches at 9 bases. Trimming took 6 bases from V and 5 from J; bases not matched to a gene: 5. The CDR3 spans 14 residues. CDR1 and CDR2 from the germline V gene are KGHSH and LQKENI. The CDR3 reads CASSHRTGDNEQFF. CDR3 bases: TGTGCCAGCTCGCACAGGACAGGGGACAATGAGCAGTTCTTC.

V is TRBV28 and J is TRBJ1-5; D perhaps matches TRBD1 (5 bases). The V end lost 6 bases, the J end lost 3 bases, and 15 bases lay between the germline ends. Germline CDR1 MDHEN, CDR2 SYDVKM. This CDR3 is built from 15 residues. The CDR3 DNA reads as TGTGCCAGCAGAGGCGGACATACTTACAATCAGCCCCAGCATTTT. Translating it yields CASRGGHTYNQPQHF.

The V and J genes are TRBV30 and TRBJ2-6, with D possibly TRBD2 on 5 matching bases. The V gene lost 2 bases and the J gene lost 4 bases, with 18 bases spanning the gap. CDR1 is GTSNPN, CDR2 SVGIG, per germline (reference sequence). The CDR3 runs 17 residues. DNA of the CDR3: TGTGCCTGGAGTCCGGGCCGACTATATGACGGGGCCAACGTCCTGACTTTC. It encodes CAWSPGRLYDGANVLTF. The full variable domain, completed using reference TRBV30 and TRBJ2-6, is SQTIHQWPATLVQPVGSPLSLECTVEGTSNPNLYWYRQAAGRGLQLLFYSVGIGQISSEVPQNLSASRPQDRQFILSSKKLLLSDSGFYLCAWSPGRLYDGANVLTFGAGSRLTVL.

The chain couples TRBV28 to TRBJ2-5; D unclear. CDR1 is MDHEN and CDR2 is SYDVKM in the germline V gene. The CDR3 runs 12 residues. Between the trimmed V and J ends, which lost 7 bases and 6 bases, there was a span of 12 bases. CDR3 sequence reads: CASNPSGQTQYF. The DNA for the CDR3 is TGTGCCAGCAACCCCAGTGGGCAGACCCAGTACTTC.

V usage is TRBV27 and J usage is TRBJ2-1; D not certain. Germline-derived CDR1 and CDR2 are MNHEY and SMNVEV (reference sequence). The ends were cut back, 5 bases at V and 2 bases at J, with 16 bases in the middle. The CDR3 sequence is 16 residues long. The CDR3 region has the DNA TGTGCCAGCAGTCCCTCGGGTTTCTCTCCCTACAATGAGCAGTTCTTC. Translating it yields CASSPSGFSPYNEQFF.

This chain uses TRBV3-1 (or the pseudogene TRBV3-2) with TRBJ1-3, with TRBD1 matching over 7 bases. With 4 bases clipped from V and 0 bases from J, the junction kept 6 bases outside the gene matches. From germline, CDR1 is LGHDT and CDR2 YNNKEL (reference sequence). The CDR3 is 16 amino acids. CDR3 protein: CASSLAQGPSGNTIYF. The CDR3 DNA sequence: TGTGCCAGCAGCCTAGCACAGGGGCCCTCTGGAAACACCATATATTTT.